Listed here are 17 T cell receptor beta chains from one sample, sequenced in a study of CD8 T cells in ankylosing spondylitis. Notes on the study in general: A TCR beta motif of 8 or 9 highly homologous variants appeared characteristic of ankylosing spondylitis blood.

TCRdb used MiXCR to reprocess the 5' RACE reads, holding one entry per CDR3 protein. Here the sample spans some 200,000 distinct CDR3 sequences, 6% to 8.5% being singletons. Their antigens are not known. The sequencing input was blood, either unsorted or a sorted T cell fraction (not recorded which). These receptor sequences come from a male donor with ankylosing spondylitis.

This clonotype was seen a handful of times. V is TRBV18 and J is TRBJ2-5, with 8 bases lining up with TRBD1. The CDR3 covers 15 residues. V dropped 4 bases and J dropped 2; count of bases not matched to a gene: 6. Germline V lookup: CDR1 KGHSH, CDR2 LQKENI. The CDR3 bases are TGTGCCAGCTCACGAGGACAGGGACGTCAAGAGACCCAGTACTTC. Translated, it gives CASSRGQGRQETQYF.

This clonotype was detected only once. The CDR3 nucleotides read TGTGCCAGCAGTTACGAGTTATTTACCTCTGGAAACACCATATATTTT. It is translated as CASSYELFTSGNTIYF. The chain is built from TRBV6-5 and TRBJ1-3, with D unresolved. CDR1 is MNHEY and CDR2 is SVGAGI in the germline V gene. V shed 2 bases and J shed 0 bases, with 11 bases lying between them. The CDR3 is 16 amino acids.

At least ten counts were recorded for this clonotype. The chain has TRBV29-1 and TRBJ1-5; tentative D call: TRBD1 (5 bases). The CDR3 consists of 14 residues. CDR1 is SQVTM and CDR2 is ANQGSEA in the germline V gene. Trimming stripped 4 bases from V and 4 bases from J, with 14 bases between. The CDR3, as DNA: TGCAGCGTTGGGACCGGGGAGGGGAATCAGCCCCAGCATTTT. This gives the protein CSVGTGEGNQPQHF.

This clonotype was observed a handful of times. V usage is TRBV18 and J usage is TRBJ1-1; D may be TRBD1 (5 bases). Germline V gives CDR1 KGHSH, CDR2 LQKENI. Deletions cut 0 bases from V and 8 bases from J, with 10 bases between. This CDR3 has 13 amino acids. The DNA for the CDR3 is TGTGCCAGCTCACCACCCTGGGGGGGGGAAGCTTTCTTT. Translation: CASSPPWGGEAFF.

Many counts were recorded for this clonotype. The gene calls are TRBV7-9 and TRBJ2-5; unclear D gene. V shed 1 base and J shed 1 base, with 10 bases lying between them. CDR1 and CDR2 (germline): SEHNR, FQNEAQ (reference sequence). The CDR3 runs 15 residues. CDR3 loop: CASSLVYKFQETQYF. The CDR3 DNA reads TGTGCCAGCAGCTTAGTCTACAAATTCCAAGAGACCCAGTACTTC.

The rearrangement joins TRBV18 to TRBJ2-7, with 9 positions matching TRBD1. The length of the CDR3 is 15 residues. Per the germline V gene, CDR1 is KGHSH and CDR2 is LQKENI. Losses at the gene ends were 4 bases for V and 4 bases for J; bases not matched to a gene: 8. The CDR3 nucleotides read TGTGCCAGCTCACTGGGACAGGGCTTGATATACGAGCAGTACTTC. As protein: CASSLGQGLIYEQYF.

This clonotype has more than one count but fewer than ten. The V call is TRBV5-6, the J call TRBJ2-5, with 8 bases fitting TRBD2. Germline V lookup: CDR1 SGHDT, CDR2 YYEEEE. The length of the CDR3 is 16 residues. V shed 3 bases and J 2 bases; nucleotides not matched to a gene: 9. CDR3 region: CASSSGGLGQQETQYF. In DNA form, the CDR3 reads TGTGCCAGCAGCTCGGGGGGGCTGGGACAACAAGAGACCCAGTACTTC.

The chain has TRBV6-1 and TRBJ2-3; 10 bases map to TRBD2. Germline CDR1 reads MNHNS; CDR2 reads SASEGT. The J segment lost 3 bases and the V segment lost 5 bases, leaving 8 bases of the junction unmatched. The CDR3 length is 16 residues. Here the CDR3 DNA reads TGTGCCAGCAGTCCTCTAGCGGGAGTGAAGACAGATACGCAGTATTTT. Protein product: CASSPLAGVKTDTQYF.

This clonotype has at least ten counts. J is TRBJ2-7 and V is TRBV28; 10 bases are shared with TRBD2. This CDR3 comprises 14 residues. Looked up from germline, CDR1 is MDHEN and CDR2 is SYDVKM. The V segment lost 6 bases and the J segment 4 bases; nucleotides outside the gene matches: 6. The CDR3 is CASRLGTSVYEQYF. CDR3 in DNA: TGTGCCAGCAGACTCGGGACTAGCGTATACGAGCAGTACTTC.

In this sample, this clonotype turned up a few times. The chain joins TRBV28 to TRBJ2-7, with 11 bases lining up with TRBD2. The V segment lost 2 bases and the J segment 3 bases; nucleotides outside the gene matches: 12. The CDR3 has 18 residues. In germline, CDR1 is MDHEN, CDR2 SYDVKM. CDR3 residues: CASSLPTSGGEIFYEQYF. The CDR3 DNA follows: TGTGCCAGCAGTTTACCCACTAGCGGGGGTGAGATTTTCTACGAGCAGTACTTC.

This clonotype has just a few counts. CDR3 nucleotides: TGTGCCAGCAGAGTACCCTCTAGCGGGGGGACAGATACGCAGTATTTT. It codes for CASRVPSSGGTDTQYF. The chain uses TRBV2 and TRBJ2-3; TRBD2 matches 11 bases. The CDR3 extends over 16 amino acids. CDR1 is SNHLY, CDR2 FYNNEI, per germline. With 6 bases clipped from V and 3 bases from J, the junction kept 8 bases outside the gene matches.

The chain is built from TRBV9 and TRBJ2-1, with 9 bases matching TRBD2. The trim removed 0 bases at V and 6 bases at J, leaving 4 bases unmatched. This CDR3 contains 15 residues. CDR1 and CDR2 (germline): SGDLS, YYNGEE. Here the CDR3 DNA reads TGTGCCAGCAGCGTAGGTAGCGGGGGCTTCAATGAGCAGTTCTTC. It codes for CASSVGSGGFNEQFF.

The sample holds a few counts of this clonotype. The chain carries TRBV6-1 and TRBJ2-5, with TRBD1 matching 12 bases. Germline V gives CDR1 MNHNS, CDR2 SASEGT. V gave up 6 bases and J gave up 5 bases; unmatched junction bases: 10. The CDR3 loop spans 16 amino acids. The CDR3 protein is CASSRDRGLSRETQYF. The CDR3 bases are TGTGCCAGCAGCCGGGACAGGGGGCTGAGCAGGGAGACCCAGTACTTC.

This clonotype was counted at least ten times. The chain links TRBV7-6 to TRBJ1-1; D remains unclear. The V gene's germline CDR1 is SGHVS and CDR2 FNYEAQ. Trimming removed 5 bases at V and 4 bases at J, with 8 bases between. This CDR3 has 12 amino acids. The CDR3 sequence is CASSHGGTEAFF. CDR3 bases: TGTGCCAGCAGCCACGGTGGCACTGAAGCTTTCTTT.

This chain connects TRBV5-4 to TRBJ2-5; maybe TRBD1 (5 bases). Germline V gene lookup returns CDR1 SGHNT and CDR2 YYREEE (reference sequence). Between the trimmed V and J ends, which lost 5 bases and 1 base, there was a span of 12 bases. CDR3 length equals 14 residues. CDR3 residues: CASRYDRLQETQYF. CDR3 nucleotides: TGTGCCAGCAGATACGACAGACTCCAAGAGACCCAGTACTTC.

This clonotype was found many times. This rearrangement joins TRBV27 to TRBJ2-5; 8 nucleotides match TRBD1. Germline CDR1 and CDR2: MNHEY and SMNVEV (reference sequence). The CDR3 consists of 16 residues. V lost 5 bases and J lost 2; bases outside the gene matches: 10. CDR3 in amino acids: CASSPSTGAQQETQYF. CDR3 in DNA: TGTGCCAGCAGTCCATCGACAGGGGCCCAACAAGAGACCCAGTACTTC.

A few counts support this clonotype. This chain connects TRBV6-2 or TRBV6-3 to TRBJ2-4; D gene uncertain. The germline V and J ends were trimmed by 6 bases and 1 base, with 13 bases remaining between them. Germline CDR1 MNHEY, CDR2 SVGEGT. The CDR3 consists of 15 residues. This CDR3 reads CASSDLGGAKNIQYF. DNA for the CDR3: TGTGCCAGCAGCGACTTAGGTGGGGCCAAAAACATTCAGTACTTC.